This T cell receptor (beta chain) appears in the sequencing data of a study of blood T cell repertoires in COVID-19. Study information: Some COVID-19 samples were acute and others convalescent; all came from the United States, Italy and Spain. The analysed material was cDNA or gDNA that came from T cells, B-cell-depleted T cells, or PBMCs.

Per the original methods: It was from reference gene primer amplification that nucleated cell counts were estimated. The table came from immunoSEQ multiplex PCR; TCRdb's copy has only in-frame clones and leaves some out. The DNA gave D and trimming, while V, J and clone size come from that table. This sample has around 180,000 clones, with approximately 90% found just once. Per germline, CDR1 SNHLY and CDR2 FYNNEI. The CDR3 is made up of 12 amino acids. V was clipped by 7 bases and J by 7 bases, with 13 bases between them. This clonotype was sampled from a woman in her 30s with acute or convalescent COVID-19. The rearrangement links TRBV2 to TRBJ1-2; the D is unclear. Sequencing input: peripheral blood. Written as DNA, the CDR3 is TGTGCCAGCAAGAGGGAAGCGTCTGGCTACACCTTC. Amino acids: CASKREASGYTF. The complete variable domain, with remaining parts taken from reference TRBV2 and TRBJ1-2, reads EPEVTQTPSHQVTQMGQEVILRCVPISNHLYFYWYRQILGQKVEFLVSFYNNEISEKSEIFDDQFSVERPDGSNFTLKIRSTKLEDSAMYFCASKREASGYTFGSGTRLTVV.